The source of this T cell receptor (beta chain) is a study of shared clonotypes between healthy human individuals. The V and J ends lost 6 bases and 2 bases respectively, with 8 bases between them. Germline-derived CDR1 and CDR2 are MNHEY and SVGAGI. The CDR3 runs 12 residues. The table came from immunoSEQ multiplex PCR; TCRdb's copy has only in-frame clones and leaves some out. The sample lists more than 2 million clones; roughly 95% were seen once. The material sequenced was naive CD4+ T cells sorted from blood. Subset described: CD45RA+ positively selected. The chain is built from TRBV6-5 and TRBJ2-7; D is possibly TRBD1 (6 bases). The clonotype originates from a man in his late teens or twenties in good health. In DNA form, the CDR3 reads TGTGCCAGCAGGGGACATCCCTACGAGCAGTACTTC. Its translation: CASRGHPYEQYF.